This T cell receptor beta chain was identified in a study of T cell clones after liver transplantation. The overall study: Three of eight recipients were HCV-positive; others had non-autoimmune, non-viral indications. Samples came pre-transplant, pre-randomization before withdrawal, and post-randomization after withdrawal ended. Points from the study as a whole: Graft donor-reactive T cells may have migrated into the graft rather than being deleted.

The CDR3 spans 13 residues. The germline CDR1 and CDR2 sequences are LNHNV and YYDKDF (reference sequence). Trimming shortened V by 4 bases and J by 10 bases, and 11 bases separated the two germline ends. Libraries were prepared by immunoSEQ multiplex PCR; TCRdb keeps only in-frame clonotypes and omits some of them. The data contain 70,000 to 95,000 clones, around four fifths of them singletons. In regard to this clone: Its antigen is not identified.

CD3+CD4+ and CD3+CD8+ cells were FACS-sorted from thawed unstimulated PBMCs. The sequencing used CD4+ T cells from blood, collected at the 22-month timepoint. V and J are TRBV15 and TRBJ1-6; D is perhaps TRBD1 (5 bases). The TCR was taken from a human patient who received a liver transplant. Some of the T cells might come from the graft donor. CDR3 in DNA: TGTGCCACCAGCATTAAAGGGGACTCACCCCTCCACTTT. This encodes CATSIKGDSPLHF.